This is a list of T cell receptor beta chains from one sample in a study of control samples from healthy donors and cancer patients. The method was immunoSEQ multiplex PCR; TCRdb's version includes in-frame clones alone and lacks a portion of them. The sample contains 120,000 to 150,000 clones, approximately 94% of which appear only once. Sequencing input: blood. The source of these receptors is a man between 35 and 55 years old in good health. Each CDR3 is given with its conserved first and last residue. D genes are given only for firm matches. A clone size is listed for some rows: how often the clone was seen (once, few, many), or a class if it is expanded.

TRBV6-1	TRBJ2-7	-	once	CASSEVLIYEQYF	TGTGCCAGCAGTGAGGTCTTGATTTACGAGCAGTACTTC
TRBV6-2/TRBV6-3	TRBJ1-1	-	-	CASSYRGNTEAFF	TGTGCCAGCAGTTATCGGGGGAACACTGAAGCTTTCTTT
TRBV6-5	TRBJ2-5	TRBD2	-	CARRKGTRPYF	TGTGCCAGGAGAAAAGGGACTAGACCCTACTTC
TRBV13	TRBJ2-5	TRBD2	-	CASSLSGGVETQYF	TGTGCCAGCAGCTTAAGCGGGGGGGTAGAGACCCAGTACTTC
TRBV3-1/TRBV3-2	TRBJ1-5	-	-	CASSPGRHQPQHF	TGTGCCAGCAGCCCCGGCAGACATCAGCCCCAGCATTTT
TRBV28	TRBJ1-2	-	-	CASSLSGGSAKDGYTF	TGTGCCAGCAGTTTGTCGGGGGGTTCGGCAAAGGATGGCTACACCTTC
TRBV5-1	TRBJ1-6	TRBD1	-	CASSKGQGVYSPLHF	TGCGCCAGCAGCAAAGGACAGGGGGTCTATTCACCCCTCCACTTT
TRBV5-1	TRBJ2-2	-	-	CASSLLLAGDTGELFF	TGCGCCAGCAGCTTGTTACTAGCCGGGGACACCGGGGAGCTGTTTTTT
TRBV27	TRBJ2-3	TRBD2	-	CASSLLASGSQYF	TGTGCCAGCAGTTTATTGGCTAGCGGGAGTCAGTATTTT
TRBV5-1	TRBJ2-5	-	-	CASSLGGKETQYF	TGCGCCAGCAGCCTCGGAGGGAAAGAGACCCAGTACTTC
TRBV5-6	TRBJ2-3	TRBD1	-	CASSPMGQGTDTQYF	TGTGCCAGCAGCCCCATGGGACAGGGGACAGATACGCAGTATTTT
TRBV2	TRBJ2-1	-	-	CASSEEGLGDSYNEQFF	TGTGCCAGCAGTGAAGAGGGTTTGGGAGACTCCTACAATGAGCAGTTCTTC
TRBV5-6	TRBJ2-3	-	-	CASSLVGGRTDTQYF	TGTGCCAGCAGCTTGGTGGGGGGAAGGACAGATACGCAGTATTTT
TRBV10-3	TRBJ2-3	-	-	CAISESIAGATTDTQYF	TGTGCCATCAGTGAGTCGATTGCGGGGGCCACCACAGATACGCAGTATTTT
TRBV4-1	TRBJ2-2	TRBD1	-	CASSNPGTGPTGELFF	TGCGCCAGCAGCAACCCCGGGACAGGGCCCACCGGGGAGCTGTTTTTT
TRBV28	TRBJ1-2	-	-	CASSLRFNYGYTF	TGTGCCAGCAGTTTACGCTTCAACTATGGCTACACCTTC
TRBV27	TRBJ1-1	TRBD1	-	CASSLGGGPAEAFF	TGTGCCAGCAGTCTTGGAGGGGGCCCGGCTGAAGCTTTCTTT
TRBV5-4	TRBJ2-1	-	-	CASRSGGFDEQFF	TGTGCCAGCAGGTCCGGGGGTTTTGATGAGCAGTTCTTC
TRBV5-5	TRBJ1-3	TRBD1	few	CASSLPGGIGNTIYF	TGTGCCAGCAGCTTGCCAGGGGGCATTGGAAACACCATATATTTT
TRBV5-6	TRBJ1-4	-	-	CASSLGSNGGYEKLFF	TGTGCCAGCAGCTTGGGGTCAAACGGAGGGTATGAAAAACTGTTTTTT
TRBV7-9	TRBJ1-4	TRBD1	-	CASSRTGTPSYEKLFF	TGTGCCAGCAGCCGGACAGGTACACCATCCTATGAAAAACTGTTTTTT
TRBV4-3	TRBJ1-1	-	-	CASSQSLREQLGTEAFF	TGCGCCAGCAGCCAATCATTAAGGGAGCAGCTCGGGACTGAAGCTTTCTTT